The rows below give T cell receptor beta chains drawn from one sample of a study of shared clonotypes between healthy human individuals. Only in-frame clones appear in the TCRdb table, and some are missing; sequencing was by immunoSEQ multiplex PCR. The table includes approximately 640,000 clones, roughly 78% detected once. The sample comprised memory CD4+ T cells sorted from blood. The receptor source for this set is a woman younger than 45 in good health. CDR3s include the opening cysteine and the closing phenylalanine or tryptophan. D genes are given only for firm matches. Where a row states a size, it is once, few, many or the class of an expanded clone; other rows omit it.

cdr3_aa: CASGLDTYNEQFF; cdr3_nt: TGTGCTAGTGGTTTGGACACTTACAATGAGCAGTTCTTC; j_call: TRBJ2-1; v_call: TRBV12-5; d_call: -; clone_size: once
cdr3_aa: CASSLRARNYGYTF; cdr3_nt: TGTGCCAGCAGCCTGAGGGCTCGGAACTATGGCTACACCTTC; j_call: TRBJ1-2; v_call: TRBV5-8; d_call: -; clone_size: -
cdr3_aa: CASSPRLAGGYNEQFF; cdr3_nt: TGTGCCAGCTCACCCAGACTAGCGGGAGGGTACAATGAGCAGTTCTTC; j_call: TRBJ2-1; v_call: TRBV18; d_call: TRBD2; clone_size: -
cdr3_aa: CASSLDRRAGDTQYF; cdr3_nt: TGTGCCAGCAGTCTGGACAGGAGAGCAGGGGATACGCAGTATTTT; j_call: TRBJ2-3; v_call: TRBV27; d_call: TRBD1; clone_size: many
cdr3_aa: CASSQWTGTPIQYF; cdr3_nt: TGCGCCAGCAGCCAATGGACCGGGACACCCATTCAGTACTTC; j_call: TRBJ2-4; v_call: TRBV4-1; d_call: -; clone_size: -
cdr3_aa: CASSQAGGADTQYF; cdr3_nt: TGTGCCAGCAGCCAAGCGGGAGGGGCAGATACGCAGTATTTT; j_call: TRBJ2-3; v_call: TRBV7-9; d_call: TRBD2; clone_size: -
cdr3_aa: CASSQDLTPGLNTGELFF; cdr3_nt: TGCGCCAGCAGCCAAGATCTGACTCCGGGACTAAACACCGGGGAGCTGTTTTTT; j_call: TRBJ2-2; v_call: TRBV4-1; d_call: TRBD2; clone_size: few
cdr3_aa: CASSLARDRGHEQFF; cdr3_nt: TGCGCCAGCAGCTTGGCCCGGGACAGGGGGCATGAGCAGTTCTTC; j_call: TRBJ2-1; v_call: TRBV5-1; d_call: TRBD1; clone_size: -
cdr3_aa: CASSKNQGAFGQPQHF; cdr3_nt: TGTGCCAGTAGTAAAAATCAGGGGGCCTTCGGTCAGCCCCAGCATTTT; j_call: TRBJ1-5; v_call: TRBV19; d_call: TRBD1; clone_size: few
cdr3_aa: CASSPGTANLWGYTF; cdr3_nt: TGTGCCAGCAGCCCCGGGACAGCTAATTTGTGGGGCTACACCTTC; j_call: TRBJ1-2; v_call: TRBV5-6; d_call: TRBD1; clone_size: few